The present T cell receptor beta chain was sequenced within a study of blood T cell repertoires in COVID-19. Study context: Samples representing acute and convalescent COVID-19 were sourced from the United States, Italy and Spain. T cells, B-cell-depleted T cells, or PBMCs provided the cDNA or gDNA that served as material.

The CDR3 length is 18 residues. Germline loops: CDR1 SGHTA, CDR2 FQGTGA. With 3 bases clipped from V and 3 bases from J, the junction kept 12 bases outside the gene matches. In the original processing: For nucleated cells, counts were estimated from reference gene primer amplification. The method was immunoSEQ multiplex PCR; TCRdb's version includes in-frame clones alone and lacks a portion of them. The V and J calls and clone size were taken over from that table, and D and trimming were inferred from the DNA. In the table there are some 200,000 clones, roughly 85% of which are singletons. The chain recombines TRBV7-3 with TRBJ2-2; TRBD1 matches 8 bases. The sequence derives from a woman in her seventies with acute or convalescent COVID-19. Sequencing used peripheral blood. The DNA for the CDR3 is TGTGCCAGCAGCTTTACGCCAGGGGGCAGGCCTGACACCGGGGAGCTGTTTTTT. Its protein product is CASSFTPGGRPDTGELFF. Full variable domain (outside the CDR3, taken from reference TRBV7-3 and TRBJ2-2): GAGVSQTPSNKVTEKGKYVELRCDPISGHTALYWYRQSLGQGPEFLIYFQGTGAADDSGLPNDRFFAVRPEGSVSTLKIQRTERGDSAVYLCASSFTPGGRPDTGELFFGEGSRLTVL.